This T cell receptor (beta chain) was sequenced in a study of blood T cells in healthy people across ages. Study conclusions and caveats: The unsorted PBMCs prevented any conclusive comparison of naive versus antigen-experienced cells. Diversity estimated from one million T cells was considered an underestimate. Nothing was known about donor CMV status, and this possibly confounded expanded clonotype changes.

This clonotype occurred a few times. What it recognizes is unknown. The second PCR ran about 6 to 11 cycles with a sample-barcoded 5' primer and J-beta primers. Template switching added a 12-random-nucleotide identifier to every cDNA molecule. TCRdb reprocessed the 5' RACE reads via MiXCR and lists one record per CDR3 protein. The sample records 1.6 million or so distinct CDR3 sequences, approximately 32% being singletons. Source material: blood. The sequence came from a woman in her thirties in good health.

The CDR3 sequence: CASTDAVGNQPQHF. CDR3 nucleotides: TGTGCCAGCACCGACGCAGTGGGCAATCAGCCCCAGCATTTT. The genes are TRBV2 and TRBJ1-5; D uncertain. The CDR3 length is 14 residues. Germline V gene data show CDR1 as SNHLY and CDR2 as FYNNEI. V gave up 7 bases and J gave up 2 bases, with 12 bases separating them.